Presented here are 32 T cell receptor beta chains from one specimen sequenced in a study of tumor-infiltrating lymphocytes in localized non-small cell lung cancer. The data were produced by immunoSEQ multiplex PCR, yet TCRdb's version contains in-frame clones alone and is incomplete. The repertoire holds some 9,000 clones, with 55% to 75% as singletons. Sequencing was carried out using uninvolved lung tissue not adjacent to the tumor. These receptors originate from a human donor with non-small cell lung cancer.

This rearrangement joins TRBV7-9 to TRBJ2-3, with D possibly being TRBD2 (6 bases). The germline gives CDR1 SEHNR, CDR2 FQNEAQ (reference sequence). This CDR3 region has 15 residues. V dropped 4 bases and J dropped 0 bases, with 11 bases sitting between them. CDR3 in amino acids: CASSSPSGSTDTQYF. CDR3 sequence (DNA): TGTGCCAGCAGCTCGCCGAGCGGGAGCACAGATACGCAGTATTTT.

V and J are TRBV5-1 and TRBJ2-1; 9 nucleotides line up with TRBD2. The CDR3 contains 15 residues. The germline gives CDR1 SGHRS, CDR2 YFSETQ. J gave up 5 bases and V 5 bases, and 8 bases lay outside the gene matches. The DNA for the CDR3 is TGCGCCAGCAGTTTTAGCGGGAGTATGCACAATGAGCAGTTCTTC. Translating it yields CASSFSGSMHNEQFF.

This clone has only a few counts. The chain uses TRBV7-2 and TRBJ2-1; 8 bases are a match to TRBD2. The germline V gene has CDR1 SGHTA and CDR2 FQGNSA. The CDR3 extends over 15 amino acids. V was clipped by 5 bases and J by 6 bases; unmatched bases: 9. CDR3 in DNA: TGTGCCAGCAGCGCAGCGGGAGTTGTGGGCAATGAGCAGTTCTTC. As protein: CASSAAGVVGNEQFF.

The DNA of the CDR3 is TGTGCCAGCAGCCAGGGGGGAGACGGGACTGAAGCTTTCTTT. Translated: CASSQGGDGTEAFF. The V and J genes are TRBV7-9 and TRBJ1-1, with 7 bases fitting TRBD1. CDR1 and CDR2 (germline): SEHNR, FQNEAQ (reference sequence). J lost 5 bases, V lost 5 bases, and 8 bases had no gene match. CDR3 size: 14 residues.

The chain employs TRBV11-2 and TRBJ1-3; 8 positions match TRBD1. Germline trimming cut 2 bases from V and 3 bases from J; bases unmatched to any gene: 6. The germline V gene has CDR1 SGHAT and CDR2 FQNNGV. This CDR3 contains 16 residues. CDR3 sequence: CASSLLQGAGGNTIYF. As DNA, the CDR3 is TGTGCCAGCAGCTTACTCCAGGGGGCTGGTGGAAACACCATATATTTT.

This clone is categorized as medium-sized. The CDR3 nucleotides are TGTGCCAGCAGACAGGGTAGCTATGGCTACACCTTC. Residues: CASRQGSYGYTF. This chain joins TRBV6-5 and TRBJ1-2; possibly TRBD1 for D (6 bases). Between the trimmed V and J ends, which lost 6 bases and 4 bases, there was a span of 9 bases. Germline V gives CDR1 MNHEY, CDR2 SVGAGI. The CDR3 length is 12 residues.

V usage is TRBV30 and J usage is TRBJ1-5; D uncertain. CDR1 GTSNPN and CDR2 SVGIG come from the germline V gene (reference sequence). The V gene lost 2 bases and the J gene lost 9 bases, with 11 bases spanning the gap. The CDR3 has 12 residues. The DNA for the CDR3 is TGTGCCTGGAGTACAGAGTCCCGGCCCCAGCATTTT. Its protein product is CAWSTESRPQHF. Full variable domain (rest looked up from reference TRBV30 and TRBJ1-5): SQTIHQWPATLVQPVGSPLSLECTVEGTSNPNLYWYRQAAGRGLQLLFYSVGIGQISSEVPQNLSASRPQDRQFILSSKKLLLSDSGFYLCAWSTESRPQHFGDGTRLSIL.

The chain combines TRBV7-2 with TRBJ1-3, with D unclear. Germline lookup yields CDR1 SGHTA and CDR2 FQGNSA. The ends were cut back, 0 bases at V and 1 base at J, with 10 bases in the middle. The CDR3 spans 16 residues. The CDR3 is CASSLAGSSSGNTIYF. CDR3 nucleotides: TGTGCCAGCAGCTTAGCGGGATCCTCTTCTGGAAACACCATATATTTT.

V and J are TRBV14 and TRBJ1-3, with 8 bases identical to TRBD1. This CDR3 region has 13 residues. Germline CDR1 and CDR2: SGHDN and FVKESK. The V segment lost 5 bases and the J segment 3 bases; nucleotides outside the gene matches: 0. Here the CDR3 reads CASSGTGGNTIYF. DNA of the CDR3: TGTGCCAGCAGCGGGACAGGTGGAAACACCATATATTTT.

By share, this clone ranks as medium-sized. The CDR3 region has the DNA TGTGCCAGCTCACGTACTGGGGCCAACGTCCTGACTTTC. This encodes CASSRTGANVLTF. This sequence joins TRBV6-5 and TRBJ2-6; D uncertain. V gave up 8 bases and J gave up 2 bases, with 7 bases separating them. Germline values: CDR1 MNHEY, CDR2 SVGAGI. The CDR3 length is 13 residues.

The V gene is TRBV28, the J gene TRBJ2-7; a possible D gene is TRBD2 (7 bases). Germline assignment: CDR1 MDHEN and CDR2 SYDVKM. This CDR3 is built from 15 residues. Trimming shortened V by 7 bases and J by 6 bases, and 22 bases separated the two germline ends. Here the CDR3 reads CASTLYRGARSEQYF. In nucleotides, the CDR3 is TGTGCCAGCACGCTCTATCGGGGGGCCCGCTCCGAGCAGTACTTC.

The chain joins TRBV7-2 to TRBJ2-7, with no clear D. Germline V gene sequence: CDR1 SGHTA, CDR2 FQGNSA. With 5 bases removed from V and 0 bases from J, the gap between germline ends came to 14 bases. The CDR3 loop spans 15 amino acids. CDR3 sequence: CASSLRTTISYEQYF. DNA of the CDR3: TGTGCCAGCAGCCTAAGGACGACAATCTCCTACGAGCAGTACTTC.

This clone was picked up one time. CDR3 DNA sequence: TGTGCCAGCAAGTCTTTCCAGGGGGTCGGTTTTCGGCAGTACTTC. Its translation: CASKSFQGVGFRQYF. The rearrangement joins TRBV27 to TRBJ2-7, with TRBD1 identical over 7 bases. Germline V gene data show CDR1 as MNHEY and CDR2 as SMNVEV (reference sequence). The CDR3 length is 15 residues. The V and J ends lost 7 bases and 9 bases, in that order; junction bases with no gene match: 18.

This clone was seen just once. This chain connects TRBV4-3 to TRBJ1-4; no firm D call. The CDR3 consists of 15 residues. Deletions cut 1 base from V and 5 bases from J, with 11 bases between. The germline V gene has CDR1 LGHNA and CDR2 YSLEER. In nucleotides, the CDR3 is TGCGCCAGCAGCCAAGCTTGGAACGTAAATGAAAAACTGTTTTTT. Translated, it gives CASSQAWNVNEKLFF.

The chain couples TRBV28 to TRBJ2-2; TRBD1 is a possible D gene (5 bases). Between the trimmed V and J ends, which lost 2 bases and 4 bases, there was a span of 5 bases. The CDR3 has 13 residues. Per the germline V gene, CDR1 is MDHEN and CDR2 is SYDVKM. CDR3 amino acids: CASSLDSTGELFF. CDR3 DNA: TGTGCCAGCAGTTTAGACAGCACCGGGGAGCTGTTTTTT. Looking up the rest from reference TRBV28 and TRBJ2-2 gives the full variable domain: DVKVTQSSRYLVKRTGEKVFLECVQDMDHENMFWYRQDPGLGLRLIYFSYDVKMKEKGDIPEGYSVSREKKERFSLILESASTNQTSMYLCASSLDSTGELFFGEGSRLTVL.

V gene TRBV7-9 combines with J gene TRBJ1-4; 7 bases map to TRBD1. Germline V lookup: CDR1 SEHNR, CDR2 FQNEAQ (reference sequence). Losses at the gene ends were 5 bases for V and 10 bases for J; bases not matched to a gene: 10. The CDR3 loop spans 14 amino acids. This CDR3 is CASSEGDRDAKLFF. CDR3 nucleotide sequence: TGTGCCAGCAGCGAGGGCGACAGGGACGCAAAACTGTTTTTT.

The chain joins TRBV4-2 to TRBJ1-2; perhaps TRBD1 as D (5 bases). Germline CDR1 is LGHNA and CDR2 is YNFKEQ. V gave up 4 bases and J gave up 5 bases, with 14 bases separating them. The CDR3 has 14 residues. The CDR3 DNA follows: TGTGCCAGCAGCCGAGACATGGGGGGTTATGGCTACACCTTC. This encodes CASSRDMGGYGYTF.

This clone has a handful of counts. The gene calls are TRBV4-3 and TRBJ2-1; 10 bases are shared with TRBD2. V shed 0 bases, J shed 6 bases, and the junction held 5 bases outside the gene matches. The CDR3 consists of 16 residues. Per the germline V gene, CDR1 is LGHNA and CDR2 is YSLEER. CDR3 sequence: CASSQDLAGVPNEQFF. As DNA, the CDR3 is TGCGCCAGCAGCCAAGATCTAGCGGGAGTCCCCAATGAGCAGTTCTTC.

The chain couples TRBV25-1 to TRBJ2-7; the D is unclear. Trimming took off 1 base at V and 3 bases at J, with 7 bases between the two ends. CDR1 MGHDK and CDR2 SYGVNS come from the germline V gene. This CDR3 is built from 13 residues. CDR3 sequence reads: CASSESGFYEQYF. The CDR3 bases are TGTGCCAGCAGTGAATCGGGCTTCTACGAGCAGTACTTC.

The chain employs TRBV7-7 and TRBJ2-1, with TRBD1 matching 7 bases. Looked up from germline, CDR1 is SSHAT and CDR2 is FNYEAQ (reference sequence). The CDR3 contains 13 residues. CDR3 protein: CAVSGQVDNEQFF. The CDR3 DNA follows: TGTGCTGTCAGTGGACAGGTAGACAATGAGCAGTTCTTC. The full variable domain, its missing parts supplied by reference TRBV7-7 and TRBJ2-1, is GAGVSQSPRYKVTKRGQDVTLRCDPISSHATLYWYQQALGQGPEFLTYFNYEAQPDKSGLPSDRFSAERPEGSISTLTIQRTEQRDSAMYRCAVSGQVDNEQFFGPGTRLTVL.

The chain carries TRBV7-2 and TRBJ2-5, with 7 bases lining up with TRBD2. Germline V gives CDR1 SGHTA, CDR2 FQGNSA. The CDR3 has 14 amino acids. V lost 7 bases and J lost 2; bases outside the gene matches: 7. CDR3 loop: CASTPGLWQETQYF. In nucleotides, the CDR3 is TGTGCCAGCACCCCGGGACTATGGCAAGAGACCCAGTACTTC.

This clone turned up a few times. This chain joins TRBV28 and TRBJ1-4; tentatively, D is TRBD1 (5 bases). Trimming removed 2 bases from V and 5 bases from J, with 12 bases in between. Per the germline V gene, CDR1 is MDHEN and CDR2 is SYDVKM. The CDR3 contains 15 residues. The CDR3 region is CASSLGGGENEKLFF. In DNA form, the CDR3 reads TGTGCCAGCAGTTTAGGGGGGGGAGAAAATGAAAAACTGTTTTTT.

The chain has TRBV7-9 and TRBJ2-1, with D perhaps being TRBD1 or TRBD2 (5 bases each). The CDR3 sequence is 12 residues long. The germline V and J ends were trimmed by 5 bases and 6 bases, with 8 bases remaining between them. Germline loops: CDR1 SEHNR, CDR2 FQNEAQ (reference sequence). The CDR3 loop is CASSPGPNEQFF. The CDR3 coding sequence is TGTGCCAGCAGCCCGGGACCCAATGAGCAGTTCTTC.

This chain joins TRBV5-1 and TRBJ2-1; weak D call: TRBD2 (6 bases). Deletions cut 5 bases from V and 10 bases from J, with 19 bases between. Germline V CDR1 and CDR2: SGHRS, YFSETQ. The CDR3 covers 14 residues. The CDR3 bases are TGCGCCAGCAGTTTTCGACTCCCCGGGGGAGAGCAGTTCTTC. It encodes CASSFRLPGGEQFF.

This rearrangement joins TRBV6-1 to TRBJ1-5, with no clear D. Germline values: CDR1 MNHNS, CDR2 SASEGT. This CDR3 has 14 amino acids. The V gene lost 2 bases and the J gene lost 8 bases, with 13 bases spanning the gap. For the CDR3, the DNA is TGTGCCAGCAGTGAACTGGGGAGGTCAGAGCCCCAGCATTTT. It yields the protein CASSELGRSEPQHF.

This clone is deemed medium-sized. This rearrangement joins TRBV5-1 to TRBJ2-7; D uncertain. Looked up from germline, CDR1 is SGHRS and CDR2 is YFSETQ. This CDR3 spans 14 amino acids. Trimming removed 0 bases at V and 3 bases at J, with 10 bases between. The CDR3 is CASSLELTYYEQYF. The CDR3, as DNA: TGCGCCAGCAGCTTGGAACTAACGTACTACGAGCAGTACTTC.

This sequence joins TRBV14 and TRBJ1-2; TRBD1 matches at 7 bases. The CDR3 runs 14 residues. The germline CDR1 and CDR2 sequences are SGHDN and FVKESK. V shed 3 bases, J shed 7 bases, and the junction held 8 bases outside the gene matches. The CDR3 coding sequence is TGTGCCAGCAGCCATGAGGGGGCCGGGGGTGGCTACACCTTC. Its translation: CASSHEGAGGGYTF.

V usage is TRBV5-1 and J usage is TRBJ2-2, with D hard to call. The CDR3 consists of 13 residues. Germline V gene sequence: CDR1 SGHRS, CDR2 YFSETQ. The V end was cut by 7 bases, the J end by 6 bases, with 13 bases between. Written as DNA, the CDR3 is TGCGCCAGCGGACCTCTAGTGTCCGGGGAGCTGTTTTTT. Encoded protein: CASGPLVSGELFF.

This clone has only a few counts. This chain uses TRBV7-8 with TRBJ2-7; D unresolved. Germline loops: CDR1 SGHVS, CDR2 FQNEAQ. The CDR3 consists of 16 residues. Trimming cost V 5 bases and J 0 bases, with 17 bases left between them. CDR3 in amino acids: CASSLGKTSSSYEQYF. CDR3 in DNA: TGTGCCAGCAGCCTGGGGAAGACATCTAGCTCCTACGAGCAGTACTTC.

The CDR3 bases are TGTGCCAGCACGGGACAGTTCACTGAAGCTTTCTTT. It yields the protein CASTGQFTEAFF. V and J are TRBV28 and TRBJ1-1, with TRBD1 matching over 7 bases. The ends lost 7 bases at V and 4 bases at J; junction bases unmatched: 3. Germline loops: CDR1 MDHEN, CDR2 SYDVKM. The CDR3 totals 12 residues.

The V gene is TRBV4-2, the J gene TRBJ1-2; D gene unclear. V was shortened by 0 bases and J by 1 base, with 9 bases between the two germline ends. The CDR3 is 15 amino acids. Germline assignment: CDR1 LGHNA and CDR2 YNFKEQ. DNA for the CDR3: TGTGCCAGCAGCCAAGATGGCTCGAGTAACTATGGCTACACCTTC. Amino acid sequence: CASSQDGSSNYGYTF.

V and J are TRBV5-6 and TRBJ1-1; 7 bases agree with TRBD1. The CDR3 loop spans 13 amino acids. Germline V gene sequence: CDR1 SGHDT, CDR2 YYEEEE. The V gene end was trimmed by 5 bases and the J gene end by 7 bases; junction bases not matched to a gene: 8. The CDR3 sequence is CASRHRGVLEAFF. CDR3 sequence (DNA): TGTGCCAGCAGGCACAGGGGCGTCCTTGAAGCTTTCTTT.